This T cell receptor beta chain was observed in a study of chemoradiotherapy in HPV16-positive cancers. Study context: Functional T-cell assays on two HPV16-positive patients' cells defined candidate HPV-specific clones and common TCR motifs.

V shed 4 bases, J shed 8 bases, and the junction held 14 bases outside the gene matches. Germline-derived CDR1 and CDR2 are SGDLS and YYNGEE. The length of the CDR3 is 17 residues. Sequenced by immunoSEQ multiplex PCR; TCRdb stores in-frame clones only, minus some. The table lists about 10,000 clones, around 70% of them singletons, with less than 15% in the top ten. The source is a human donor with HPV-associated anogenital cancer. The specimen was taken from a patient who underwent chemoradiotherapy. V gene TRBV9 combines with J gene TRBJ2-3; 12 nucleotides align to TRBD2. The CDR3 nucleotides are TGTGCCAGCAGCCCCCCCTGGACTAGCGGGGCGGTGGCTACGCAGTATTTT. Its protein product is CASSPPWTSGAVATQYF.